This T cell receptor beta chain was identified during a study of T cells after yellow fever vaccination. Study summary: Preparation of fractions with low cell numbers was performed using SMART-Seq v4 Ultra Low Input.

TCRdb reprocessed the 5' RACE reads with MiXCR, giving one entry per CDR3 protein. The data show about 260,000 distinct CDR3 sequences, with around 5.3% seen just once and less than 3.5% held by the top ten. The CDR3 totals 16 residues. The germline gives CDR1 SGHNT, CDR2 YYREEE (reference sequence). The ends were cut back, 5 bases at V and 0 bases at J, with 17 bases in the middle. The sample here was CD4+ T cells sorted from PBMCs, taken on the day of the yellow fever booster vaccination. The rearrangement uses TRBV5-4 and TRBJ1-1, with D possibly matching TRBD1 (5 bases). The TCR sequence derives from a man aged 18 to 30 who received the YFV17D yellow fever vaccine. CDR3 sequence reads: CASSVGLGRLNTEAFF. In DNA, the CDR3 is TGTGCCAGCAGTGTGGGACTTGGCAGACTGAACACTGAAGCTTTCTTT.